These 18 T cell receptor beta chains were sequenced from one sample in a study of T cell responses to AZD1222 COVID-19 vaccine. Clones were sequenced by immunoSEQ multiplex PCR, and TCRdb holds only the in-frame ones, with some missing. The repertoire holds approximately 160,000 clones, with roughly nine tenths as singletons. The sample here was peripheral blood, taken on day 0 of AZD1222 vaccination. These receptors were collected from an adult in good health.

The chain links TRBV7-9 to TRBJ2-4; 7 bases agree with TRBD2. The V gene end was trimmed by 5 bases and the J gene end by 8 bases; junction bases not matched to a gene: 9. The CDR3 length is 14 residues. Germline values: CDR1 SEHNR, CDR2 FQNEAQ (reference sequence). The DNA for the CDR3 is TGTGCCAGCAGCCCCGGGGGGAGTGGGGACATTCAGTACTTC. Translated: CASSPGGSGDIQYF.

The V call is TRBV7-3, the J call TRBJ1-2; the D gene is possibly TRBD1 (5 bases). The CDR3 contains 14 residues. Between the trimmed V and J ends, which lost 2 bases and 4 bases, there was a span of 11 bases. Germline CDR1 reads SGHTA; CDR2 reads FQGTGA. CDR3: CASSLDGGGYGYTF. The CDR3 DNA follows: TGTGCCAGCAGCTTAGATGGGGGAGGCTATGGCTACACCTTC.

The chain carries TRBV19 and TRBJ2-1; 9 bases align to TRBD1. Germline loops: CDR1 LNHDA, CDR2 SQIVND (reference sequence). V shed 3 bases, J shed 3 bases, and the junction held 3 bases outside the gene matches. This CDR3 is 15 amino acids long. CDR3 in amino acids: CASSMVDRGYNEQFF. In DNA form, the CDR3 reads TGTGCCAGTAGTATGGTGGACAGGGGCTACAATGAGCAGTTCTTC.

The CDR3 reads CATSRDPRGNQPQHF. The CDR3, as DNA: TGTGCCACCAGCAGAGATCCCAGGGGCAATCAGCCCCAGCATTTT. This chain links TRBV15 with TRBJ1-5; a weak D match, TRBD1 (5 bases). CDR3 length equals 15 residues. Deletions cut 0 bases from V and 2 bases from J, with 8 bases between. Looked up from germline, CDR1 is LNHNV and CDR2 is YYDKDF (reference sequence).

V gene TRBV7-2 combines with J gene TRBJ2-3, with D perhaps TRBD1 (6 bases). The CDR3 runs 16 residues. The ends were cut back, 3 bases at V and 0 bases at J, with 13 bases in the middle. The germline CDR1 and CDR2 sequences are SGHTA and FQGNSA. In nucleotides, the CDR3 is TGTGCCAGCAGCTTCGGACAGTCTATTAGCACAGATACGCAGTATTTT. Its translation is CASSFGQSISTDTQYF.

The chain couples TRBV27 to TRBJ2-3, with TRBD2 identical over 8 bases. CDR1 is MNHEY, CDR2 SMNVEV, per germline (reference sequence). The J segment lost 0 bases and the V segment lost 6 bases, leaving 5 bases of the junction unmatched. The CDR3 contains 15 residues. This chain's CDR3 is CASRGERGSTDTQYF. CDR3 nucleotide sequence: TGTGCCAGCAGGGGGGAGCGGGGGAGCACAGATACGCAGTATTTT.

J is TRBJ1-1 and V is TRBV5-1, with D tentatively TRBD1 (5 bases). This CDR3 is built from 14 residues. Deletions cut 7 bases from V and 6 bases from J, with 19 bases between. Germline-derived CDR1 and CDR2 are SGHRS and YFSETQ. The CDR3, as DNA: TGCGCCAGCGGGGGAACGGCAGGGCTCTCTGAAGCTTTCTTT. Protein: CASGGTAGLSEAFF.

The chain joins TRBV27 to TRBJ1-6; D gene uncertain. The CDR3 is 22 residues long. Trimming took off 2 bases at V and 0 bases at J, with 26 bases between the two ends. Germline V lookup: CDR1 MNHEY, CDR2 SMNVEV (reference sequence). The CDR3 is CASSLIGLSRGSGGSYNSPLHF. CDR3 DNA sequence: TGTGCCAGCAGTTTAATTGGTCTGTCGCGGGGAAGCGGCGGCTCCTATAATTCACCCCTCCACTTT.

V is TRBV2 and J is TRBJ1-3; D remains unclear. Trimming cost V 3 bases and J 0 bases, with 9 bases left between them. The germline V gene encodes CDR1 SNHLY and CDR2 FYNNEI. There are 15 residues in the CDR3. The chain's CDR3 is CASSEFLYSGNTIYF. The CDR3 bases are TGTGCCAGCAGTGAGTTCCTCTACTCTGGAAACACCATATATTTT.

The chain couples TRBV9 to TRBJ1-3, with 10 bases identical to TRBD1. Germline values: CDR1 SGDLS, CDR2 YYNGEE. This CDR3 comprises 15 residues. Trimming at V came to 0 bases and at J to 4 bases, leaving 1 base not matched to a gene. This CDR3 is CASSVATGGGNTIYF. CDR3 bases: TGTGCCAGCAGCGTAGCGACAGGGGGCGGAAACACCATATATTTT.

The rearrangement links TRBV19 to TRBJ2-2, with no clear D. Germline CDR1 reads LNHDA; CDR2 reads SQIVND (reference sequence). The V end was cut by 5 bases, the J end by 0 bases, with 10 bases between. The CDR3 consists of 15 residues. CDR3 in amino acids: CASSPGASNTGELFF. Here the CDR3 DNA reads TGTGCCAGTAGTCCTGGTGCATCGAACACCGGGGAGCTGTTTTTT.

The rearrangement joins TRBV10-3 to TRBJ2-1; TRBD2 matches at 9 bases. Germline CDR1 and CDR2: ENHRY and SYGVKD. J lost 4 bases, V lost 7 bases, and 5 bases had no gene match. The length of the CDR3 is 14 residues. The CDR3 DNA reads TGTGCCATCACCCCAGCGGGGGGTTACAATGAGCAGTTCTTC. This translates into CAITPAGGYNEQFF.

The rearrangement uses TRBV9 and TRBJ2-2, with D possibly called TRBD1 or TRBD2 (5 bases each). V was clipped by 4 bases and J by 4 bases, with 14 bases between them. Looked up from germline, CDR1 is SGDLS and CDR2 is YYNGEE. There are 15 residues in the CDR3. In DNA form, the CDR3 reads TGTGCCAGCAGCCTGACGACGGGGCCCACCGGGGAGCTGTTTTTT. Protein product: CASSLTTGPTGELFF.

The genes are TRBV11-2 and TRBJ1-2, with TRBD1 as a possible D gene (6 bases). Between the trimmed V and J ends, which lost 4 bases and 9 bases, there was a span of 27 bases. This CDR3 has 17 residues. Germline V gene sequence: CDR1 SGHAT, CDR2 FQNNGV. The CDR3 DNA is TGTGCCAGCAGCTACCTGGGACATTTGAGAGGTATATCGAGCTACACCTTC. Translating gives CASSYLGHLRGISSYTF.

The V gene is TRBV5-4, the J gene TRBJ1-6, with D possibly being TRBD1 (5 bases). Germline assignment: CDR1 SGHNT and CDR2 YYREEE (reference sequence). The CDR3 loop spans 14 amino acids. The germline V and J ends were trimmed by 6 bases and 4 bases, with 11 bases remaining between them. CDR3 nucleotides: TGTGCCAGCAAAAGCCGGGGGTATAATTCACCCCTCCACTTT. This codes for CASKSRGYNSPLHF.

This chain links TRBV7-9 with TRBJ2-1; D unresolved. V was shortened by 3 bases and J by 3 bases, with 15 bases between the two germline ends. The CDR3 has 16 residues. The germline V gene has CDR1 SEHNR and CDR2 FQNEAQ (reference sequence). CDR3 region: CASSFQDLKLYNEQFF. The CDR3 DNA is TGTGCCAGCAGCTTCCAAGACTTGAAGCTCTACAATGAGCAGTTCTTC.

The chain employs TRBV2 and TRBJ2-2; 10 bases agree with TRBD1. Germline CDR1 SNHLY, CDR2 FYNNEI. The V segment lost 5 bases and the J segment 5 bases; nucleotides outside the gene matches: 5. The CDR3 extends over 15 amino acids. The CDR3 protein is CASSWDRGGTGELFF. In DNA, the CDR3 is TGTGCCAGCAGTTGGGACAGGGGCGGGACCGGGGAGCTGTTTTTT.

This CDR3 is CASTIFHLQGYTEAFF. The DNA of the CDR3 is TGTGCCAGTACAATTTTCCACCTGCAGGGATACACTGAAGCTTTCTTT. The V gene is TRBV19, the J gene TRBJ1-1; the D gene is possibly TRBD1 (5 bases). The ends were cut back, 7 bases at V and 3 bases at J, with 21 bases in the middle. Germline CDR1 LNHDA, CDR2 SQIVND (reference sequence). This CDR3 is 16 amino acids long.